A selection of T cell receptor beta chains follows, all from one sample in a study of CD8 T cells in ankylosing spondylitis. MiXCR, run by TCRdb on the 5' RACE reads, gives a single entry per CDR3 protein. The table has approximately 150,000 distinct CDR3 sequences, 17% seen once; the top ten hold roughly 30%. The material sequenced was blood, either unsorted or a sorted T cell fraction (not recorded which). Receptors originate from a male donor with ankylosing spondylitis. Each CDR3 is given with its conserved first and last residue. The D gene is left open where the match is weak. Rows give clone size only sometimes, using once, few, many, or a class for an expanded clone.

abundance: few; v_gene: TRBV27; d_gene: -; j_gene: TRBJ2-7; CDR3aa: CATARGWGDEQYF; CDR3nt: TGTGCCACCGCCCGGGGCTGGGGCGACGAGCAGTACTTC
abundance: few; v_gene: TRBV15; d_gene: -; j_gene: TRBJ1-1; CDR3aa: CATSRGRTVGLF; CDR3nt: TGTGCCACCAGCAGAGGTCGGACAGTTGGTCTCTTT
abundance: few; v_gene: TRBV7-9; d_gene: -; j_gene: TRBJ2-5; CDR3aa: CASSELLRDTMGSQYF; CDR3nt: TGTGCCAGCAGCGAACTACTCCGGGACACCATGGGGTCCCAGTACTTC
abundance: -; v_gene: TRBV14; d_gene: TRBD1; j_gene: TRBJ2-1; CDR3aa: CASSQLGTAKYNEQFF; CDR3nt: TGTGCCAGCAGCCAACTTGGGACAGCGAAGTACAATGAGCAGTTCTTC
abundance: few; v_gene: TRBV20-1; d_gene: -; j_gene: TRBJ2-4; CDR3aa: CSAPLGAKNIQYF; CDR3nt: TGCAGTGCTCCTCTGGGGGCCAAAAACATTCAGTACTTC
abundance: few; v_gene: TRBV21-1; d_gene: -; j_gene: TRBJ2-1; CDR3aa: CASSKVLAGGPYNEQFF; CDR3nt: TGTGCCAGCAGCAAAGTCTTGGCGGGAGGGCCCTACAATGAGCAGTTCTTC
abundance: few; v_gene: TRBV20-1; d_gene: TRBD2; j_gene: TRBJ2-2; CDR3aa: CSAQTSSTGELFF; CDR3nt: TGCAGTGCTCAGACTAGCTCCACCGGGGAGCTGTTTTTT
abundance: -; v_gene: TRBV5-1; d_gene: TRBD2; j_gene: TRBJ2-3; CDR3aa: CASSPRLAGGPLTTDTQYF; CDR3nt: TGCGCCAGCAGCCCCCGACTAGCGGGAGGTCCCCTGACGACAGATACGCAGTATTTT
abundance: -; v_gene: TRBV4-2; d_gene: -; j_gene: TRBJ2-1; CDR3aa: CASSQGAEQFF; CDR3nt: TGTGCCAGCAGCCAAGGAGCGGAGCAGTTCTTC
abundance: many; v_gene: TRBV5-1; d_gene: TRBD1; j_gene: TRBJ2-7; CDR3aa: CASGWDSSYEQYF; CDR3nt: TGCGCCAGCGGCTGGGACAGTAGTTACGAGCAGTACTTC
abundance: few; v_gene: TRBV7-3; d_gene: TRBD2; j_gene: TRBJ2-1; CDR3aa: CASSLMGTINNEQFF; CDR3nt: TGTGCCAGCAGCTTAATGGGGACTATAAACAATGAGCAGTTCTTC
abundance: few; v_gene: TRBV27; d_gene: -; j_gene: TRBJ2-7; CDR3aa: CASSFTGVGYEQYF; CDR3nt: TGTGCCAGCAGTTTTACGGGAGTAGGTTACGAGCAGTACTTC
abundance: few; v_gene: TRBV12-5; d_gene: TRBD1; j_gene: TRBJ2-5; CDR3aa: CASGLDGQGQETQYF; CDR3nt: TGTGCTAGTGGTTTGGATGGACAGGGGCAAGAGACCCAGTACTTC
abundance: -; v_gene: TRBV4-1; d_gene: -; j_gene: TRBJ2-1; CDR3aa: CASSSSPRLVDEQFF; CDR3nt: TGCGCCAGCAGCTCCAGCCCCAGACTAGTCGATGAGCAGTTCTTC
abundance: -; v_gene: TRBV9; d_gene: -; j_gene: TRBJ2-1; CDR3aa: CASSVTGGLSSYNEQFF; CDR3nt: TGTGCCAGCAGCGTCACAGGGGGACTAAGCTCCTACAATGAGCAGTTCTTC
abundance: -; v_gene: TRBV9; d_gene: TRBD2; j_gene: TRBJ2-7; CDR3aa: CASSLGASGVREQYF; CDR3nt: TGTGCCAGCAGCCTCGGGGCTAGCGGGGTCCGAGAGCAGTACTTC
abundance: -; v_gene: TRBV27; d_gene: -; j_gene: TRBJ2-7; CDR3aa: CASSSASAHEQYF; CDR3nt: TGTGCCAGCAGTTCAGCTAGCGCCCACGAGCAGTACTTC
abundance: -; v_gene: TRBV4-1; d_gene: -; j_gene: TRBJ1-2; CDR3aa: CASSQGEVVGAGYTF; CDR3nt: TGCGCCAGCAGCCAAGGGGAGGTTGTGGGGGCTGGCTACACCTTC
abundance: few; v_gene: TRBV11-2; d_gene: -; j_gene: TRBJ2-7; CDR3aa: CASSPSGPSPYEQYF; CDR3nt: TGTGCCAGCAGCCCAAGCGGTCCTAGCCCATACGAGCAGTACTTC
abundance: many; v_gene: TRBV29-1; d_gene: -; j_gene: TRBJ2-1; CDR3aa: CSVETGGYNEQFF; CDR3nt: TGCAGCGTTGAGACGGGCGGCTACAATGAGCAGTTCTTC
abundance: many; v_gene: TRBV29-1; d_gene: -; j_gene: TRBJ2-1; CDR3aa: CSVEDPDSLGYNEQFF; CDR3nt: TGCAGCGTTGAAGACCCAGACAGCCTGGGCTACAATGAGCAGTTCTTC
abundance: -; v_gene: TRBV7-9; d_gene: -; j_gene: TRBJ2-1; CDR3aa: CASSESSGEQFF; CDR3nt: TGTGCCAGCAGCGAAAGTAGCGGTGAGCAGTTCTTC
abundance: -; v_gene: TRBV6-5; d_gene: TRBD2; j_gene: TRBJ2-1; CDR3aa: CASSYSSGGAYNEQFF; CDR3nt: TGTGCCAGCAGTTACTCTTCGGGAGGGGCCTACAATGAGCAGTTCTTC
abundance: -; v_gene: TRBV7-9; d_gene: -; j_gene: TRBJ2-7; CDR3aa: CASSLTGTLGGEQYF; CDR3nt: TGTGCCAGCAGCTTGACCGGGACTCTGGGGGGTGAGCAGTACTTC